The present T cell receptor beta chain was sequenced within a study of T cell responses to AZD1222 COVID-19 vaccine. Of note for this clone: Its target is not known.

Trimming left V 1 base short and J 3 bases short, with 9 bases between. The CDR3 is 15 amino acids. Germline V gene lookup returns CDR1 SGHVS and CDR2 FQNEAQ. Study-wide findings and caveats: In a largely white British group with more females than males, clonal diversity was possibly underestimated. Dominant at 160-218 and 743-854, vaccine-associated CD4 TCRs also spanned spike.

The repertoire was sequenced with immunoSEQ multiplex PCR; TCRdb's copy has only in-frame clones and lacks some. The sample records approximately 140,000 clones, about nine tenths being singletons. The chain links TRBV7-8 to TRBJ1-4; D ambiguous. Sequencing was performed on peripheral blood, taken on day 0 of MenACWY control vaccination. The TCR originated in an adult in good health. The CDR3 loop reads CASSLEGFANEKLFF. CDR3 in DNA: TGTGCCAGCAGCTTAGAAGGGTTTGCTAATGAAAAACTGTTTTTT.